The T cell receptor beta chain under discussion was sequenced for a study of OX40 agonist ivuxolimab in advanced cancers. Whole-study context: Those treated in dose escalation had hepatocellular carcinoma, melanoma, renal cell cancer or head and neck cancer.

As for this clone: Its antigen remains unidentified.

The investigators sampled blood at baseline, at cycle 4 day 1, and at cycle 7 day 1. The CDR3 totals 14 residues. Germline CDR1 MNHNY, CDR2 SVGAGI (reference sequence). V was pared by 8 bases and J by 3 bases, with 7 bases of the junction left unmatched. General study findings and limits: Not determined was the antigen specificity of the expanded peripheral T cells. Among some nonresponders, normalized T-cell clonal expansion was also low.

Sequenced by immunoSEQ multiplex PCR; TCRdb stores in-frame clones only, minus some. The sample shows around 79,000 clones, around nine tenths of them seen only once. The chain joins TRBV6-6 to TRBJ1-3, with 7 nucleotides matching TRBD1. The clonotype comes from an adult with an advanced solid tumor such as melanoma, head and neck, liver or kidney cancer. Sequencing used CD4+ or CD8+ T cells sorted from blood, obtained in a trial of the OX40 agonist ivuxolimab. The CDR3 DNA is TGTGCCAGCCGATTAGGGGGCGTTGGAAACACCATATATTTT. This gives the protein CASRLGGVGNTIYF.